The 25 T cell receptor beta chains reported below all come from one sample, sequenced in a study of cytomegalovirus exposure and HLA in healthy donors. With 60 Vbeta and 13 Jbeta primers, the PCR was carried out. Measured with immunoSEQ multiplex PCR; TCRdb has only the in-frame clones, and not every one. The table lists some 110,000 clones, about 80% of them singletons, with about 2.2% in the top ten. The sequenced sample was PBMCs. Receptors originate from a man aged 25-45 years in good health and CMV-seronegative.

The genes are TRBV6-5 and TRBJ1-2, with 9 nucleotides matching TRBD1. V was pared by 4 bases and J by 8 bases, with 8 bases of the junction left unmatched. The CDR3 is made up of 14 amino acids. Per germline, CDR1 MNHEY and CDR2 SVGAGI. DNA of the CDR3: TGTGCCAGCAGTTTAGTACAGGGGGCGCGAGGCTACACCTTC. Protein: CASSLVQGARGYTF.

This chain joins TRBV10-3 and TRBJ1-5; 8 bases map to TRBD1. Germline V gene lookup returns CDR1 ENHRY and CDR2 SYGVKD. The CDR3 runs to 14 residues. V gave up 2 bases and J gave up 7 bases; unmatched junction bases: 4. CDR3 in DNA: TGTGCCATCAGTGAGGACAGGGGAGGGCAGCCCCAGCATTTT. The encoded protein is CAISEDRGGQPQHF.

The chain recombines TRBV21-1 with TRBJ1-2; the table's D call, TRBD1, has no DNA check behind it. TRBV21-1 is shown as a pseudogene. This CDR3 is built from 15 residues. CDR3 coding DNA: TGTGCCAGCGATTCATTAGGGACAGCTAACTATGGCTACACCTTC. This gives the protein CASDSLGTANYGYTF.

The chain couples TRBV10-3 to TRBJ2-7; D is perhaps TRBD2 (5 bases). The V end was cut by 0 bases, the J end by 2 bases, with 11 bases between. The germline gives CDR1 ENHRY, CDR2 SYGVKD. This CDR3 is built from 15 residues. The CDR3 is CAISESRVPPYEQYF. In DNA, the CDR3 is TGTGCCATCAGTGAGTCGAGGGTACCCCCCTACGAGCAGTACTTC.

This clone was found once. The CDR3 DNA reads as TGTGCCAGCAGCGTAAGTTGGGACAGTAATTCACCCCTCCACTTT. Its protein is CASSVSWDSNSPLHF. The chain carries TRBV9 and TRBJ1-6, with TRBD1 matching 7 bases. Looked up from germline, CDR1 is SGDLS and CDR2 is YYNGEE. The CDR3 loop spans 15 amino acids. Losses at the gene ends were 1 base for V and 6 bases for J; bases not matched to a gene: 4.

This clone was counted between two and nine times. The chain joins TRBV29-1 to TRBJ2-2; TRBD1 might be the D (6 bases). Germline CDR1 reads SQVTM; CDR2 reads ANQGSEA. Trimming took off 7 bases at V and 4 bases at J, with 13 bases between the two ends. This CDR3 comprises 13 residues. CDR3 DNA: TGCAGCGGCAATGAAGGGGGCACCGGGGAGCTGTTTTTT. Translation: CSGNEGGTGELFF.

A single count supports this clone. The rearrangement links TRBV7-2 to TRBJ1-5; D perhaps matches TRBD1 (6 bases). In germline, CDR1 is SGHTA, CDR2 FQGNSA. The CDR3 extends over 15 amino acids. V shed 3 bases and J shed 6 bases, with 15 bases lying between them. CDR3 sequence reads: CASSFQGRGAQPQHF. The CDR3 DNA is TGTGCCAGCAGCTTTCAGGGGAGGGGCGCTCAGCCCCAGCATTTT.

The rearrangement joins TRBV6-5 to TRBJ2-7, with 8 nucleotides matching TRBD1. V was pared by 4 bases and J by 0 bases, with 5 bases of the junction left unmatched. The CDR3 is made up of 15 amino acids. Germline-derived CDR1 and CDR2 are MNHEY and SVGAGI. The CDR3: CASSSADRGSYEQYF. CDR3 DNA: TGTGCCAGCAGTTCCGCTGACAGGGGCTCCTACGAGCAGTACTTC.

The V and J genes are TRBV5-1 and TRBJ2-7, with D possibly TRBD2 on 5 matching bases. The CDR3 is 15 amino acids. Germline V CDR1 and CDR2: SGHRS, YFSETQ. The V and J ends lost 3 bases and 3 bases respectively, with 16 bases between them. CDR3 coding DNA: TGCGCCAGCAGCTCCCAGGACCCGGGATACTACGAGCAGTACTTC. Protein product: CASSSQDPGYYEQYF. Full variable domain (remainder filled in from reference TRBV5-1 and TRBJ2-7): KAGVTQTPRYLIKTRGQQVTLSCSPISGHRSVSWYQQTPGQGLQFLFEYFSETQRNKGNFPGRFSGRQFSNSRSEMNVSTLELGDSALYLCASSSQDPGYYEQYFGPGTRLTVT.

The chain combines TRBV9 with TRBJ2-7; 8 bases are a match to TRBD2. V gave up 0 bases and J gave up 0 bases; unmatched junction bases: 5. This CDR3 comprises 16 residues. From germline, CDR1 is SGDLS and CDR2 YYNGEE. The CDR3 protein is CASSVAHTSGSYEQYF. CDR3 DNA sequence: TGTGCCAGCAGCGTAGCGCATACTAGCGGCTCCTACGAGCAGTACTTC.

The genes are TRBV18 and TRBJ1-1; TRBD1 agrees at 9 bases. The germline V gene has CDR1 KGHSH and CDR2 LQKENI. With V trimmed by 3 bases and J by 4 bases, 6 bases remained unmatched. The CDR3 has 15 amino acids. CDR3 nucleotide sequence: TGTGCCAGCTCACCGGGACAGGGACGGGGCACTGAAGCTTTCTTT. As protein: CASSPGQGRGTEAFF.

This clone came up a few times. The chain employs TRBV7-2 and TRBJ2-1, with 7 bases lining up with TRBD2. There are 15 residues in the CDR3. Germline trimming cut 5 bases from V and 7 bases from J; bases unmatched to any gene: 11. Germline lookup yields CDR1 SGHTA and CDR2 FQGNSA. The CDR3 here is CASSPPGRGVNEQFF. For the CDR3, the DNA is TGTGCCAGCAGCCCGCCGGGACGGGGGGTGAATGAGCAGTTCTTC.

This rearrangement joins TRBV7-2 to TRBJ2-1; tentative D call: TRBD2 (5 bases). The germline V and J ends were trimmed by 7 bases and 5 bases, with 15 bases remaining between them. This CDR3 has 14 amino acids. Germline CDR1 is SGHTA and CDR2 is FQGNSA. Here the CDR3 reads CASTFSEGNNEQFF. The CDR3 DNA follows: TGTGCCAGCACCTTTAGTGAGGGAAACAATGAGCAGTTCTTC.

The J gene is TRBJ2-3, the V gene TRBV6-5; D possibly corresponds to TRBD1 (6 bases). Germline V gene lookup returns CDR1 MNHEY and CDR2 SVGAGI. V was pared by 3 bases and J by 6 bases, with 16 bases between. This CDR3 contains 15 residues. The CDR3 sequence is CASSYGSGVVDTQYF. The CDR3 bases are TGTGCCAGCAGTTATGGCTCAGGGGTTGTGGATACGCAGTATTTT.

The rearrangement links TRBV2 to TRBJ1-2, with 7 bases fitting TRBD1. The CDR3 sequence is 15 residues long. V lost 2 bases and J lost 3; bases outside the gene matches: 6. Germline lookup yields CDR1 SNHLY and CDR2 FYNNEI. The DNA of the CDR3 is TGTGCCAGCAGTGAAAGTCAGGGGGTCTACTATGGCTACACCTTC. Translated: CASSESQGVYYGYTF.

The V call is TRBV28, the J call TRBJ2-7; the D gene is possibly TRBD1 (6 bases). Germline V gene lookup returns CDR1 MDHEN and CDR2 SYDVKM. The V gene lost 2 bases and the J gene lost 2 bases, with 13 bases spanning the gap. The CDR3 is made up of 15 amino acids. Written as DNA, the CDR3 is TGTGCCAGCAGTTTAGGGAACAGGGTCACCTACGAGCAGTACTTC. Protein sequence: CASSLGNRVTYEQYF.

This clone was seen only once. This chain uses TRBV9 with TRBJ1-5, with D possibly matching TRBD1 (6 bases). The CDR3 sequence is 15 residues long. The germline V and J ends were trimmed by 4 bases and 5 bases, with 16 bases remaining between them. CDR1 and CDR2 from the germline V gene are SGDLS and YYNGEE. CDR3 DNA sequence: TGTGCCAGCAGCTCAGGGGCGGATGGCGATCAGCCCCAGCATTTT. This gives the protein CASSSGADGDQPQHF.

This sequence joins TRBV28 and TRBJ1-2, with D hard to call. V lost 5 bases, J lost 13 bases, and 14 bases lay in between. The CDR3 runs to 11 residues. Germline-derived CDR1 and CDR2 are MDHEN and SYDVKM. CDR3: CASSEVGRSTF. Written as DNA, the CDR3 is TGTGCCAGCAGTGAAGTTGGTAGGAGCACCTTC.

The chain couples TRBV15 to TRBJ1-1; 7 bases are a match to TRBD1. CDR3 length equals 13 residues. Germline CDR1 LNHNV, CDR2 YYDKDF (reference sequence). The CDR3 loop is CAVQGEVGTEAFF. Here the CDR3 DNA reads TGTGCAGTCCAGGGGGAGGTTGGAACTGAAGCTTTCTTT.

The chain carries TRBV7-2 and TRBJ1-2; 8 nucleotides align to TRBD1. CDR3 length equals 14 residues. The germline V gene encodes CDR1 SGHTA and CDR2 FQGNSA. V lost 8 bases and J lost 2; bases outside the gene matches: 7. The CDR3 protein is CASSETGVNYGYTF. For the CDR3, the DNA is TGTGCCAGCTCCGAGACAGGGGTAAACTATGGCTACACCTTC.

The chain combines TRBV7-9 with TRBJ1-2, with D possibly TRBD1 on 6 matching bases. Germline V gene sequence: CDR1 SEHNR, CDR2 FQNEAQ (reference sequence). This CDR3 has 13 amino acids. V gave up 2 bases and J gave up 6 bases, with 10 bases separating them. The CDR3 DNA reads TGTGCCAGCAGCTTAACAGGGAATAATGGCTACACCTTC. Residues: CASSLTGNNGYTF.

The CDR3 sequence is CASSQEGLANTGELFF. The CDR3 DNA sequence: TGTGCCAGCAGCCAAGAGGGACTCGCGAACACCGGGGAGCTGTTTTTT. The chain couples TRBV4-2 to TRBJ2-2, with D possibly matching TRBD2 (6 bases). The CDR3 is made up of 16 amino acids. V was clipped by 0 bases and J by 0 bases, with 8 bases between them. Germline V lookup: CDR1 LGHNA, CDR2 YNFKEQ.

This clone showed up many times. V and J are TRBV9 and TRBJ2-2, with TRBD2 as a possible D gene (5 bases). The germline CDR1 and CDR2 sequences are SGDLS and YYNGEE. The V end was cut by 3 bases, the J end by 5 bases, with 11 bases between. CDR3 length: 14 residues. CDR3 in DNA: TGTGCCAGCAGCGCGAAGGGAGAAACCGGGGAGCTGTTTTTT. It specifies CASSAKGETGELFF.

The CDR3 region is CASSLAWGAGSYEQYF. The CDR3 bases are TGTGCCAGCAGCCTTGCCTGGGGAGCAGGCTCCTACGAGCAGTACTTC. The chain combines TRBV5-4 with TRBJ2-7, with D perhaps matching TRBD2 (5 bases). The CDR3 has 16 residues. Between the trimmed V and J ends, which lost 4 bases and 0 bases, there was a span of 17 bases. CDR1 and CDR2 from the germline V gene are SGHNT and YYREEE (reference sequence).

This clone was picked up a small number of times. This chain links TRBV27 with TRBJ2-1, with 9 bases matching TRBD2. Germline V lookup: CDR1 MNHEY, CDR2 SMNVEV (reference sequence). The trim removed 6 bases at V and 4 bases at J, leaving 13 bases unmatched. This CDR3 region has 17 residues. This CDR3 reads CASRLSGGPGAYNEQFF. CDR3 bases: TGTGCCAGCAGGCTTAGCGGGGGCCCCGGGGCATACAATGAGCAGTTCTTC.